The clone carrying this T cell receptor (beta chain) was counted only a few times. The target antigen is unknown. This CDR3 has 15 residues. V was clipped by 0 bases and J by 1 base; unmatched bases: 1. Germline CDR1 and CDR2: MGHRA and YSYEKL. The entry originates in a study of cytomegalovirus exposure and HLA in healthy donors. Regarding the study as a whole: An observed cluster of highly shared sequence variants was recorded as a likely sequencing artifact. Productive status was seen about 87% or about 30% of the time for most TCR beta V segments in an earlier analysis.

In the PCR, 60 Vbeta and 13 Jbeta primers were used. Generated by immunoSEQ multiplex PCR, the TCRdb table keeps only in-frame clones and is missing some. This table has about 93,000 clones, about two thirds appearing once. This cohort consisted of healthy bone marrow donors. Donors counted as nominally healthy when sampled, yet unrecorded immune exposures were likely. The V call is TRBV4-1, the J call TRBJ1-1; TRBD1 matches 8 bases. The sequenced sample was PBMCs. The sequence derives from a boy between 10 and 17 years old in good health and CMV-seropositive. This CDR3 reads CASSQDTGGNTEAFF. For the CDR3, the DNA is TGCGCCAGCAGCCAAGATACAGGGGGGAACACTGAAGCTTTCTTT.